This TCR beta chain is from a study of blood T cell repertoires in COVID-19. Study details: The analysed material was cDNA or gDNA that came from T cells, B-cell-depleted T cells, or PBMCs.

This clone has a single count. The protocol was immunoSEQ multiplex PCR, while the TCRdb copy is restricted to in-frame clones and leaves out a portion. Among 180,000 or so clones, about 85% were seen once, and the ten largest hold 4.5% to 5%. The CDR3 extends over 15 amino acids. From germline, CDR1 is MNHEY and CDR2 SMNVEV (reference sequence). Between the trimmed V and J ends, which lost 5 bases and 4 bases, there was a span of 17 bases. This receptor was taken from a woman older than 75 with acute or convalescent COVID-19. The genes are TRBV27 and TRBJ1-2; D uncertain. Sequencing was done on a sample of peripheral blood. CDR3 amino acids: CASSLIPPRSYGYTF. CDR3 nucleotides: TGTGCCAGCAGTCTCATCCCGCCTAGATCCTATGGCTACACCTTC.